The text below deals with one T cell receptor (beta chain). Its antigen is as yet unknown. The CDR3 sequence is 16 residues long. CDR1 is KGHSH, CDR2 LQKENI, per germline. The germline V and J ends were trimmed by 5 bases and 0 bases, with 14 bases remaining between them. Researchers ran the PCR with 60 Vbeta and 13 Jbeta primers. The method was immunoSEQ multiplex PCR; TCRdb's version includes in-frame clones alone and lacks a portion of them. In the table there are approximately 190,000 clones, 75% to 85% of which are singletons. This sample is drawn from a study of cytomegalovirus exposure and HLA in healthy donors. About the research overall: A preliminary data release comprised around 90 million unique TCRs obtained from HLA-typed donors. Study observations and caveats: The authors confirmed in vitro that three CMV-associated chains were specific for CMV antigens. The study listed under 200 cytomegalovirus-associated TCR beta chains.

The donors, nominally healthy at sampling, likely had unrecorded immune exposures. The V and J genes are TRBV18 and TRBJ1-5; tentative D call: TRBD1 (6 bases). The material sequenced was PBMCs. The receptor's source is a woman in her late teens or twenties in good health and CMV-seronegative. This chain's CDR3 is CASSSGQPYSNQPQHF. The CDR3 DNA is TGTGCCAGCTCATCCGGACAGCCCTATAGCAATCAGCCCCAGCATTTT.